The clone carrying this T cell receptor beta chain has a count of ten or more. Antigen unknown. TCRdb re-derived calls from the 5' RACE reads in MiXCR, one entry per CDR3 protein. The sample carries about 170,000 distinct CDR3 sequences, approximately 12% recorded once. The sample is drawn from a study of T-cell memory formation after mild COVID-19. Study information: Among the donors, TCR clusters were largely specific to each donor.

This CDR3 comprises 16 residues. Looked up from germline, CDR1 is SQVTM and CDR2 is ANQGSEA. Trimming took 6 bases from V and 5 from J; bases not matched to a gene: 15. General study findings and limits: Clones that contracted clustered mainly in CM and EM if CD4+ and in EMRA if CD8+. Second-wave clones that peaked on day 37 lacked confirmed SARS-CoV-2 specificity. There was a balanced CD4/CD8 profile in clones contracting day 15 to 85, and later expanders leaned CD4+.

V usage is TRBV29-1 and J usage is TRBJ2-5; 10 bases line up with TRBD2. This receptor was taken from a man between 18 and 29 years old who had mild COVID-19 (a few samples of this study predate the infection). Cell type and time point are not known. The sequenced sample was PBMCs or a T cell subset sorted from them (not recorded which). CDR3: CSVAGIAGGTSETQYF. The CDR3, as DNA: TGCAGCGTCGCTGGAATAGCGGGGGGCACTTCGGAGACCCAGTACTTC.